These 26 T cell receptor beta chains were all obtained from the same sample, sequenced in a study of cytotoxic CD8 clonotypes in ibrutinib-treated CLL. Here immunoSEQ multiplex PCR was the method, and the copy in TCRdb shows in-frame clones only, minus some. The data hold 150,000 or so clones, with more than 80% observed a single time. The specimen was PBMCs, collected after 24 months of ibrutinib treatment. The source is a human donor with chronic lymphocytic leukemia.

This chain links TRBV9 with TRBJ1-2; TRBD1 agrees at 7 bases. V was clipped by 6 bases and J by 8 bases; unmatched bases: 7. Germline-derived CDR1 and CDR2 are SGDLS and YYNGEE. The CDR3 spans 12 residues. CDR3: CASTLTGRGYTF. CDR3 in DNA: TGTGCCAGCACCCTGACAGGGCGCGGCTACACCTTC.

The rearrangement links TRBV6-6 to TRBJ2-7; TRBD1 matches 8 bases. The CDR3 length is 15 residues. CDR1 is MNHNY, CDR2 SVGAGI, per germline (reference sequence). V was clipped by 6 bases and J by 2 bases; unmatched bases: 9. CDR3 nucleotide sequence: TGTGCCAGCAGCCTACGGGACAGGAACCCCTACGAGCAGTACTTC. Translating gives CASSLRDRNPYEQYF.

The chain couples TRBV30 to TRBJ2-7; D tentatively fits TRBD1 or TRBD2 (6 bases each). From germline, CDR1 is GTSNPN and CDR2 SVGIG (reference sequence). This CDR3 region has 14 residues. V lost 2 bases and J 9 bases, leaving 20 bases between the germline ends. The CDR3 loop reads CAWSRSSRGGWQYF. The CDR3 region has the DNA TGTGCCTGGAGTCGATCTTCCCGAGGGGGGTGGCAGTACTTC.

This clone was seen a single time. The rearrangement uses TRBV5-4 and TRBJ2-3; TRBD2 matches at 11 bases. The CDR3 is 15 residues long. The V and J ends lost 3 bases and 5 bases, in that order; junction bases with no gene match: 5. Germline-derived CDR1 and CDR2 are SGHNT and YYREEE (reference sequence). The CDR3 here is CASSYSGGALDTQYF. The CDR3 region has the DNA TGTGCCAGCAGCTATAGCGGGGGGGCCTTAGATACGCAGTATTTT.

This clone was detected a few times. J is TRBJ2-7 and V is TRBV19; 7 bases map to TRBD1. CDR1 is LNHDA, CDR2 SQIVND, per germline (reference sequence). V gave up 4 bases and J gave up 5 bases; unmatched junction bases: 11. The CDR3 is 15 residues long. CDR3 nucleotide sequence: TGTGCCAGTAGTAAGGGGGACAGTAGTAGCAACGAGCAGTACTTC. Translated: CASSKGDSSSNEQYF.

The V gene is TRBV5-6, the J gene TRBJ2-7; 11 positions agree with TRBD2. CDR1 is SGHDT, CDR2 YYEEEE, per germline. The length of the CDR3 is 15 residues. With V trimmed by 1 base and J by 5 bases, 5 bases remained unmatched. CDR3: CASSLLLAGVDEQYF. In DNA form, the CDR3 reads TGTGCCAGCAGCTTGTTACTAGCGGGAGTCGACGAGCAGTACTTC.

The gene calls are TRBV9 and TRBJ1-4, with 7 nucleotides matching TRBD1. CDR1 is SGDLS and CDR2 is YYNGEE in the germline V gene. V was clipped by 0 bases and J by 8 bases; unmatched bases: 7. The CDR3 is 15 amino acids. The CDR3 DNA reads as TGTGCCAGCAGCGTAGATGGGACAGTTCGCGAAAAACTGTTTTTT. This encodes CASSVDGTVREKLFF.

The V call is TRBV5-1, the J call TRBJ1-1; possibly TRBD1 for D (6 bases). There are 19 residues in the CDR3. Trimming took off 1 base at V and 0 bases at J, with 22 bases between the two ends. CDR1 is SGHRS and CDR2 is YFSETQ in the germline V gene. CDR3 amino acids: CASSLIVGSKGGLNTEAFF. The CDR3 nucleotides are TGCGCCAGCAGCTTGATAGTTGGCTCAAAAGGGGGACTGAACACTGAAGCTTTCTTT.

V gene TRBV18 combines with J gene TRBJ1-1, with no clear D. The CDR3 is 13 residues long. Looked up from germline, CDR1 is KGHSH and CDR2 is LQKENI. Between the trimmed V and J ends, which lost 2 bases and 8 bases, there was a span of 12 bases. CDR3 DNA: TGTGCCAGCTCACCAGGACCACTCCTAGAAGCTTTCTTT. It codes for CASSPGPLLEAFF.

The genes are TRBV6-6 and TRBJ1-1; D remains unclear. V was trimmed by 6 bases and J by 3 bases, leaving 11 bases between them. The CDR3 has 13 residues. Germline V CDR1 and CDR2: MNHNY, SVGAGI (reference sequence). The CDR3 region is CASRVGGDTEAFF. In DNA, the CDR3 is TGTGCCAGCAGGGTCGGCGGGGACACTGAAGCTTTCTTT.

This chain joins TRBV5-4 and TRBJ1-2; D call uncertain. V was pared by 0 bases and J by 0 bases, with 3 bases between. This CDR3 contains 13 residues. Per the germline V gene, CDR1 is SGHNT and CDR2 is YYREEE (reference sequence). The DNA of the CDR3 is TGTGCCAGCAGCTTGGTTTCTAACTATGGCTACACCTTC. It translates to CASSLVSNYGYTF. Full variable domain (outside the CDR3, taken from reference TRBV5-4 and TRBJ1-2): ETGVTQSPTHLIKTRGQQVTLRCSSQSGHNTVSWYQQALGQGPQFIFQYYREEENGRGNFPPRFSGLQFPNYSSELNVNALELDDSALYLCASSLVSNYGYTFGSGTRLTVV.

V usage is TRBV7-9 and J usage is TRBJ2-1; 12 positions agree with TRBD2. Germline-derived CDR1 and CDR2 are SEHNR and FQNEAQ (reference sequence). The CDR3 is 18 amino acids. V was pared by 0 bases and J by 7 bases, with 10 bases of the junction left unmatched. CDR3 residues: CASSLAPSGGGLRNEQFF. The CDR3 region has the DNA TGTGCCAGCAGCTTAGCCCCTAGCGGGGGGGGATTAAGGAATGAGCAGTTCTTC.

The chain combines TRBV9 with TRBJ2-7, with TRBD2 as a possible D gene (6 bases). The CDR3 has 15 amino acids. Germline lookup yields CDR1 SGDLS and CDR2 YYNGEE. V was trimmed by 0 bases and J by 4 bases, leaving 14 bases between them. CDR3 in DNA: TGTGCCAGCAGCGTAGGCGGGGACGGTGGGTACGAGCAGTACTTC. Residues: CASSVGGDGGYEQYF.

V gene TRBV19 combines with J gene TRBJ1-1; 11 positions match TRBD1. Losses at the gene ends were 3 bases for V and 2 bases for J; bases not matched to a gene: 8. The CDR3 consists of 17 residues. Germline V gene data show CDR1 as LNHDA and CDR2 as SQIVND (reference sequence). The CDR3, as DNA: TGTGCCAGTAGTATCCCCACCGGGACAGGGGGAAACACTGAAGCTTTCTTT. The encoded protein is CASSIPTGTGGNTEAFF.

The CDR3 region is CSVRGGSYNEQFF. The CDR3 DNA sequence: TGCAGCGTTCGGGGGGGCTCCTACAATGAGCAGTTCTTC. This sequence joins TRBV29-1 and TRBJ2-1; TRBD2 aligns across 8 bases. The CDR3 covers 13 residues. Germline V gene sequence: CDR1 SQVTM, CDR2 ANQGSEA. Unmatched junction bases numbered 0, after V lost 5 bases and J lost 0 bases.

The chain combines TRBV5-1 with TRBJ1-1; D is unresolved. Between the trimmed V and J ends, which lost 0 bases and 4 bases, there was a span of 16 bases. Germline V gene sequence: CDR1 SGHRS, CDR2 YFSETQ. The CDR3 runs to 16 residues. The DNA for the CDR3 is TGCGCCAGCAGCTTGGGAGAGTCCGGTTGGAGCACTGAAGCTTTCTTT. This codes for CASSLGESGWSTEAFF.

This chain joins TRBV15 and TRBJ1-2; D is undetermined. Germline V gene lookup returns CDR1 LNHNV and CDR2 YYDKDF (reference sequence). V gave up 2 bases and J gave up 3 bases, with 13 bases separating them. The CDR3 runs to 15 residues. CDR3 residues: CATSRSLTEDYGYTF. As DNA, the CDR3 is TGTGCCACCAGCAGAAGTTTAACAGAGGACTATGGCTACACCTTC.

The V call is TRBV5-5, the J call TRBJ2-3; 8 bases agree with TRBD2. The germline V gene encodes CDR1 SGHKS and CDR2 YYEKEE (reference sequence). V dropped 2 bases and J dropped 4; count of bases not matched to a gene: 6. This CDR3 has 15 residues. The CDR3 DNA sequence: TGTGCCAGCAGCTTAGCGGGACTAGGTGCAGATACGCAGTATTTT. Its translation is CASSLAGLGADTQYF. Combining the CDR3 with reference TRBV5-5 and TRBJ2-3 gives the whole variable domain DAGVTQSPTHLIKTRGQQVTLRCSPISGHKSVSWYQQVLGQGPQFIFQYYEKEERGRGNFPDRFSARQFPNYSSELNVNALLLGDSALYLCASSLAGLGADTQYFGPGTRLTVL.

V and J are TRBV7-8 and TRBJ2-6; 10 bases are a match to TRBD1. There are 17 residues in the CDR3. V lost 6 bases, J lost 0 bases, and 5 bases stayed unmatched. The germline gives CDR1 SGHVS, CDR2 FQNEAQ. CDR3 coding DNA: TGTGCCAGCAGGGGGACAGGGGTTTACTCTGGGGCCAACGTCCTGACTTTC. As protein: CASRGTGVYSGANVLTF.

The sample holds one count of this clone. This sequence joins TRBV5-1 and TRBJ2-7, with 7 bases lining up with TRBD1. Germline lookup yields CDR1 SGHRS and CDR2 YFSETQ. CDR3 length equals 14 residues. The J segment lost 5 bases and the V segment lost 4 bases, leaving 9 bases of the junction unmatched. The CDR3 sequence: CASSKRTGDHEQYF. The DNA of the CDR3 is TGCGCCAGCAGCAAGAGGACAGGAGACCACGAGCAGTACTTC.

The chain is built from TRBV4-1 and TRBJ1-5; no definite D call. V was clipped by 1 base and J by 0 bases, with 10 bases between them. The CDR3 is 16 amino acids. Germline CDR1 and CDR2: MGHRA and YSYEKL. The CDR3 DNA reads as TGCGCCAGCAGCCAAGGAGGAGGGAATAGCAATCAGCCCCAGCATTTT. Translating it yields CASSQGGGNSNQPQHF.

The chain carries TRBV30 and TRBJ1-5; D is undetermined. V was cut by 2 bases and J by 3 bases, with 8 bases left in between. This CDR3 is built from 13 residues. Germline V lookup: CDR1 GTSNPN, CDR2 SVGIG (reference sequence). CDR3 coding DNA: TGTGCCTGGAGTAATGGATTCAATCAGCCCCAGCATTTT. This sequence encodes CAWSNGFNQPQHF.

The rearrangement joins TRBV28 to TRBJ1-5; D perhaps matches TRBD1 (6 bases). The germline V and J ends were trimmed by 3 bases and 3 bases, with 18 bases remaining between them. The germline V gene has CDR1 MDHEN and CDR2 SYDVKM. The CDR3 extends over 17 amino acids. The CDR3 DNA sequence: TGTGCCAGCAGTTTGTCGGGGGCCCAAGGGTACAATCAGCCCCAGCATTTT. Its protein product is CASSLSGAQGYNQPQHF.

This chain links TRBV2 with TRBJ1-1; 8 bases are shared with TRBD1. The CDR3 sequence is 12 residues long. The germline V gene encodes CDR1 SNHLY and CDR2 FYNNEI. Losses at the gene ends were 7 bases for V and 7 bases for J; bases not matched to a gene: 5. The CDR3 DNA reads as TGTGCCAGCACCCAGGGGGCGGATGAAGCTTTCTTT. The encoded protein is CASTQGADEAFF.

The chain uses TRBV19 and TRBJ1-2; 7 nucleotides match TRBD1. Germline V gene data show CDR1 as LNHDA and CDR2 as SQIVND (reference sequence). Trimming at V came to 7 bases and at J to 1 base, leaving 3 bases not matched to a gene. CDR3 length: 13 amino acids. CDR3 sequence (DNA): TGTGCCAGTACGACAGGGATTAACTATGGCTACACCTTC. It codes for CASTTGINYGYTF.

This clone was picked up a small number of times. The chain uses TRBV10-3 and TRBJ2-7, with D tentatively TRBD1 (5 bases). Germline CDR1 reads ENHRY; CDR2 reads SYGVKD. V lost 6 bases, J lost 0 bases, and 12 bases lay in between. The CDR3 spans 14 residues. This CDR3 is CAISADTSSYEQYF. In DNA form, the CDR3 reads TGTGCCATCAGCGCGGACACTTCCTCCTACGAGCAGTACTTC.